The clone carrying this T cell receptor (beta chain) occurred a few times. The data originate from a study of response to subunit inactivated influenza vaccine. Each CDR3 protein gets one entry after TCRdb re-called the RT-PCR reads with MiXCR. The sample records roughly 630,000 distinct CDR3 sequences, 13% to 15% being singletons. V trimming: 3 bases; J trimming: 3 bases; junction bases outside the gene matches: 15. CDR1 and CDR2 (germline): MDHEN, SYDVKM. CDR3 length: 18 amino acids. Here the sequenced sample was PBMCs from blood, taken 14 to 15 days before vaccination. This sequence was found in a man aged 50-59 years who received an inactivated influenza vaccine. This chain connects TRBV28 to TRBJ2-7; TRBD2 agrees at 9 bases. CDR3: CASSLGWRGGRRDYEQYF. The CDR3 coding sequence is TGTGCCAGCAGTTTGGGGTGGCGGGGGGGTCGTCGGGACTACGAGCAGTACTTC.